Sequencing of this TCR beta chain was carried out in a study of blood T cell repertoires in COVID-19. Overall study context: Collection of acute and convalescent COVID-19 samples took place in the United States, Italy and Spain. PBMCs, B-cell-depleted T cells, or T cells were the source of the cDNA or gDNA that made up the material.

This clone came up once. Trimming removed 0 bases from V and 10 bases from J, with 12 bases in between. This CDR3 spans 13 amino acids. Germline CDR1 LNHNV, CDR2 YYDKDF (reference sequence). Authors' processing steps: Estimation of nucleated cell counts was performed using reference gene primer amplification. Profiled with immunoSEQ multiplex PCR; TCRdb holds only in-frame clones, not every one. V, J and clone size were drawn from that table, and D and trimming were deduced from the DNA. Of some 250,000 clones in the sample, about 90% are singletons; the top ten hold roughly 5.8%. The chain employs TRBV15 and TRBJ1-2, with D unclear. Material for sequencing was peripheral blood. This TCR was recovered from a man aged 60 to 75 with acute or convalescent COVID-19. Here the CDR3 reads CATSRDLTSDYTF. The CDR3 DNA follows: TGTGCCACCAGCAGAGATCTAACCTCCGACTACACCTTC.